Listed below are T cell receptor beta chains from one sample, sequenced in a study of blood T cells in healthy people across ages. Via MiXCR, TCRdb re-called the 5' RACE reads, giving one row per CDR3 protein. Among roughly 720,000 distinct CDR3 sequences, 50% to 65% were seen once, and the ten largest hold approximately 40%. The sequenced material came from blood. These receptors all stem from an elderly man in good health. The CDR3 runs from the conserved cysteine through the conserved F or W. Each record gives: D gene, clone size, V gene, J gene, CDR3 DNA, CDR3 protein. The D gene is left open where the match is weak. Only some rows state a clone size, as once, few, many or a class for expanded clones.

NA	NA	TRBV3-1	TRBJ2-1	TGTGCCAGCAGCCTTATAGATAGGGAGCAGTTCTTC	CASSLIDREQFF
NA	NA	TRBV20-1	TRBJ2-7	TGCAGTGCTAGAATTAGCGGAGGGACCTACGAGCAGTACTTC	CSARISGGTYEQYF
TRBD1	NA	TRBV2	TRBJ1-5	TGTGCCAGCAGGGGAGACAGGGGCGGCCAGCCCCAGCATTTT	CASRGDRGGQPQHF
NA	NA	TRBV6-5	TRBJ1-1	TGTGCCAGCAGTTCCCTATCGACAGCTACTGAAGCTTTCTTT	CASSSLSTATEAFF
TRBD1	NA	TRBV4-2	TRBJ2-7	TGTGCCAGCAGCCAAGACCCCGGACAGGGGGTGGCCTACGAGCAGTACTTC	CASSQDPGQGVAYEQYF
TRBD1	once	TRBV6-6	TRBJ1-5	TGTGCCAGCAGTTACTCTCTCAGGGACAGGGGCAATCAGCCCCAGCATTTT	CASSYSLRDRGNQPQHF
NA	few	TRBV20-1	TRBJ2-7	TGCAGTGCTAGTTCCGGGACACCATACCTGCAGTACTTC	CSASSGTPYLQYF
TRBD2	NA	TRBV6-5	TRBJ2-5	TGTGCCAGCAGGGCGGGAGCGGATCAAGAGACCCAGTACTTC	CASRAGADQETQYF
NA	NA	TRBV30	TRBJ2-4	TGTGCCTGGAGGGCGCAGAATCTAGGCAAAAACATTCGGTACTTC	CAWRAQNLGKNIRYF
NA	few	TRBV9	TRBJ2-1	TGTGCCAGCAGCGACGGACGCGCTAATGAGCAGTTCTTC	CASSDGRANEQFF
TRBD1	NA	TRBV4-1	TRBJ2-7	TGCGCCAGCAGCCAAGTTGGACAGGGGGGATTCTCGTGGTACTTC	CASSQVGQGGFSWYF
TRBD2	NA	TRBV12-3/TRBV12-4	TRBJ2-1	TGTGCCGGCAGTTTAGCGCGACTTAGCGGGAGGATAAATGAGCAGTTCTTC	CAGSLARLSGRINEQFF
TRBD1	NA	TRBV27	TRBJ2-1	TGTGCCAGCAGTCCACTTGGGACAGGGCCAACCTACAATGAGCAGTTCTTC	CASSPLGTGPTYNEQFF
NA	few	TRBV9	TRBJ1-6	TGTGCCAGCAGCGTAGCGGGCTTGGATAATTCACCCCTCCACTTT	CASSVAGLDNSPLHF
NA	few	TRBV2	TRBJ2-3	TGTGCCAGCAGCGGGACCACGCACAGATACGCGTATTTT	CASSGTTHRYAYF
TRBD2	NA	TRBV20-1	TRBJ2-3	TGCAGTGCTGGCCCGGGGGGGAGCACAGATACGCAGTATTTT	CSAGPGGSTDTQYF
TRBD2	NA	TRBV25-1	TRBJ2-1	TGTGCCAGCAGAAGCCCGGGAGGGATCCTGAATGAGCAGTTCTTC	CASRSPGGILNEQFF
NA	once	TRBV5-1	TRBJ2-5	TGCGCCAGCAGCCCCGACGGAAACCAAGAGACCCAGTACTTC	CASSPDGNQETQYF
TRBD1	NA	TRBV6-1	TRBJ1-2	TGTGCCAGCAGTGGACGACAGGGTTACTCCTACGGCTACACCTTC	CASSGRQGYSYGYTF
NA	NA	TRBV4-1	TRBJ2-3	TGCGCCAGCAGCCAAGATTTAGGGAGAGACGCGTATTTT	CASSQDLGRDAYF